A selection of T cell receptor beta chains follows, all from one sample in a study of cytomegalovirus exposure and HLA in healthy donors. Data came from immunoSEQ multiplex PCR; TCRdb stores just in-frame clones and leaves some out. The sample lists roughly 100,000 clones, 65% to 80% occurring once. The sample taken for sequencing was PBMCs. Receptor source: a man aged 60 to 75 in good health and CMV-seronegative. CDR3s include the opening cysteine and the closing phenylalanine or tryptophan. A D gene is named only where the DNA matches it firmly. Rows may omit the clone size; those that give it use once, few, many or a size class.

v_call	clone_size	d_call	j_call	cdr3_nt	cdr3_aa
TRBV18	few	TRBD2	TRBJ2-3	TGTGCCAGCTCACCCATTCCGGGGGGAATAGAGGCAGATACGCAGTATTTT	CASSPIPGGIEADTQYF
TRBV6-1	.	.	TRBJ2-5	TGTGCCAGCAGGGACAACTTCCAAGAGACCCAGTACTTC	CASRDNFQETQYF
TRBV30	.	TRBD1	TRBJ1-1	TGTGCCTGGAGTCCTTTCGGGGGACAGTTGAACACTGAAGCTTTCTTT	CAWSPFGGQLNTEAFF
TRBV4-2	once	TRBD1	TRBJ1-5	TGTGCCAGCAGCCGCGCTTACGGACAGGACCATCAGCCCCAGCATTTT	CASSRAYGQDHQPQHF
TRBV9	.	.	TRBJ1-1	TGTGCCAGCAGCGTATCGGGGGGCATCTCAACGGACACTGAAGCTTTCTTT	CASSVSGGISTDTEAFF
TRBV6-1	.	TRBD1	TRBJ2-5	TGTGCCAGCAGTGAAGGACAGGGGGCGACCCAGTACTTC	CASSEGQGATQYF
TRBV5-1	.	.	TRBJ2-1	TGCGCCAGCAGCTCCCGACGGGGAGAGGGTGAGCAGTTCTTC	CASSSRRGEGEQFF
TRBV7-2	.	TRBD1	TRBJ1-1	TGTGCCAGCAGCCTCCAATCAACAGGGGGCACTGAAGCTTTCTTT	CASSLQSTGGTEAFF
TRBV29-1	once	.	TRBJ2-7	TGCAGCGTTGGGGAGGTCTACGAGCAGTACTTC	CSVGEVYEQYF
TRBV18	.	.	TRBJ1-2	TGTGCCAGCTCACCACAGGGGGACTATGGCTACACCTTC	CASSPQGDYGYTF